This TCR beta chain was captured by sequencing in a study of cytomegalovirus exposure and HLA in healthy donors. Trimming left V 2 bases short and J 8 bases short, with 15 bases between. Germline assignment: CDR1 MNHEY and CDR2 SMNVEV (reference sequence). The CDR3 sequence is 14 residues long. Overall study results and limits: TCR clusters originating in the first cohort tended to co-occur in the roughly 120 validation repertoires, according to a later analysis. Reports indicated that the classifier achieved high specificity and sensitivity in diagnosing cytomegalovirus status.

In regard to this clone: The antigen is unknown.

The method was immunoSEQ multiplex PCR; TCRdb's version includes in-frame clones alone and lacks a portion of them. The sample holds 110,000 or so clones, about nine tenths seen once. What was sequenced was PBMCs. This chain connects TRBV27 to TRBJ1-2; D ambiguous. The sequence came from a man aged 18-30 years in good health and CMV-seropositive. CDR3 protein: CASSLIFGGEGYTF. Here the CDR3 DNA reads TGTGCCAGCAGTTTAATATTTGGAGGCGAGGGCTACACCTTC.